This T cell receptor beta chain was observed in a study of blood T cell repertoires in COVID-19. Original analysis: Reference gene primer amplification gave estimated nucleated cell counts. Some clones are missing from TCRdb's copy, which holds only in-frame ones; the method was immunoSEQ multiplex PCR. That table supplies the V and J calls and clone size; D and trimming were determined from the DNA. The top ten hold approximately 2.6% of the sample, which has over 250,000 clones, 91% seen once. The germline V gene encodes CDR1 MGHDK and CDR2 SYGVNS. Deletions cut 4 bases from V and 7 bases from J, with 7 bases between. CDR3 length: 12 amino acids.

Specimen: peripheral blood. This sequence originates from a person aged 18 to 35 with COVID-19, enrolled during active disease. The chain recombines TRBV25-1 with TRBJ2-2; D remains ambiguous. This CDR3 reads CASSGSVGELFF. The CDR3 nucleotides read TGTGCCAGCAGTGGCAGTGTCGGGGAGCTGTTTTTT.